Given below is one T cell receptor beta chain in context. Assay: immunoSEQ multiplex PCR; the TCRdb copy retains only in-frame clones and omits some. The profile shows 200,000 to 250,000 clones, about 86% of them singletons. CDR1 and CDR2 from the germline V gene are MNHEY and SVGAGI. CDR3 length: 12 amino acids. With 6 bases removed from V and 4 bases from J, the gap between germline ends came to 9 bases. This sample was taken from a study of blood T cell repertoires in COVID-19. Looking at the study overall: The study drew acute and convalescent COVID-19 samples from the United States, Italy and Spain.

This clonotype originated in a woman in her 50s with acute or convalescent COVID-19. This chain connects TRBV6-5 to TRBJ1-1; TRBD1 might be the D (5 bases). Sequenced input: peripheral blood. CDR3 loop: CASRLGGTEAFF. CDR3 sequence (DNA): TGTGCCAGCAGATTGGGGGGCACTGAAGCTTTCTTT.